Listed below are T cell receptor beta chains from one sample, sequenced in a study of Ad26.COV2.S vaccination and SARS-CoV-2 variants. The table came from immunoSEQ multiplex PCR; TCRdb's copy has only in-frame clones and leaves some out. Altogether about 100,000 clones are present, less than 85% being singletons, with the ten largest covering 15% to 20%. Source: peripheral blood, taken after recovery from COVID-19. Receptors originate from a human donor who had recovered from COVID-19. The CDR3 runs from the conserved cysteine through the conserved F or W. Each record gives: J gene, clone size, CDR3 length, V gene, D gene, CDR3 DNA, CDR3 protein. The D gene is left open where the match is weak. A row's size may be missing; if present it is once, few, many or a size class.

>TRBJ2-5|-|14|TRBV5-1|-
TGCGCCAGCAGCGCTCTGGGGACCCAAGAGACCCAGTACTTC
CASSALGTQETQYF
>TRBJ2-5|-|14|TRBV6-5|-
TGTGCCAGCAGTTACTCTACAGGCCAAGAGACCCAGTACTTC
CASSYSTGQETQYF
>TRBJ1-1|many|14|TRBV29-1|-
TGCAGCGTTGAAGGTCGGTTCATGAACACTGAAGCTTTCTTT
CSVEGRFMNTEAFF
>TRBJ2-2|-|13|TRBV12-3/TRBV12-4|-
TGTGCCAGCAGTTTGATCAACACCGGGGAGCTGTTTTTT
CASSLINTGELFF
>TRBJ1-3|-|14|TRBV7-2|-
TGTGCCAGCAGCACCGACGGTGGTGGAAACACCATATATTTT
CASSTDGGGNTIYF
>TRBJ1-5|-|15|TRBV28|TRBD1
TGTGCCAGCAGCACTGACGGACAGGGGGCGGGAACCCAGCATTTT
CASSTDGQGAGTQHF
>TRBJ1-6|few|16|TRBV7-2|-
TGTGCCAGCAGCTTAGGGGACCTCGGGAGGGTTTCACCCCTCCACTTT
CASSLGDLGRVSPLHF
>TRBJ1-1|few|14|TRBV6-6|TRBD1
TGTGCCAGCAGTTACTCGACAGGGGGCACTGAAGCTTTCTTT
CASSYSTGGTEAFF
>TRBJ2-3|-|18|TRBV5-4|TRBD2
TGTGCCAGCAGCTCCTACCTAGCGGGAACAACTAGCACAGATACGCAGTATTTT
CASSSYLAGTTSTDTQYF
>TRBJ2-7|-|17|TRBV5-1|TRBD2
TGCGCCAGCAGCTGGAGGACTAGCGGGGTGACCGCCTACGAGCAGTACTTC
CASSWRTSGVTAYEQYF
>TRBJ2-7|-|12|TRBV11-2|-
TGTGCCAGCAGTGTCACAGGGTACGAGCAGTACTTC
CASSVTGYEQYF
>TRBJ1-2|-|15|TRBV5-1|-
TGCGCCAGCAGCTTGGGGCGGGGGGCCCCGAACGGCTACACCTTC
CASSLGRGAPNGYTF
>TRBJ1-2|few|14|TRBV7-2|TRBD1
TGTGCCAGCAGGTCCGGGACAGGGGTAGACGGCTACACCTTC
CASRSGTGVDGYTF
>TRBJ2-3|many|13|TRBV5-5|TRBD1
TGTGCCAGCAGCGTACAGGGGGCAGATACGCAGTATTTT
CASSVQGADTQYF
>TRBJ2-7|-|13|TRBV6-6|-
TGTGCCAGCAGTTACCAGCTAGCCAGGGAGCAGTACTTC
CASSYQLAREQYF
>TRBJ2-7|-|14|TRBV6-2/TRBV6-3|-
TGTGCCAGCAGTTACGAGGCCAGTTACTACGAGCAGTACTTC
CASSYEASYYEQYF
>TRBJ2-7|many|13|TRBV5-4|TRBD1
TGTGCCAGCAGTCCTGACAGGGCCTACGAGCAGTACTTC
CASSPDRAYEQYF
>TRBJ2-1|-|15|TRBV2|-
TGTGCCAGCAGTCCAGGGGTCTTGGGCAGAAATGAGCAGTTCTTC
CASSPGVLGRNEQFF
>TRBJ2-1|-|14|TRBV11-3|-
TGTGCCAGCAGCGCAACGAGGGGAACGGGTGAGCAGTTCTTC
CASSATRGTGEQFF
>TRBJ1-2|-|14|TRBV28|-
TGTGCCAGCAGTTTGGGGGGGGCGCAGGATGGCTACACCTTC
CASSLGGAQDGYTF
>TRBJ2-7|-|15|TRBV7-9|-
TGTGCCAGCAGCTTAGAATCTGGGGTTACCTACGAGCAGTACTTC
CASSLESGVTYEQYF
>TRBJ2-7|-|15|TRBV4-2|-
TGTGCCAGCAGCCAACCCTCCGGGGGTACCTACGAGCAGTACTTC
CASSQPSGGTYEQYF
>TRBJ2-6|-|15|TRBV5-1|-
TGCGCCAGCAGCTTCCAGGGGACTGGGGCCAACGTCCTGACTTTC
CASSFQGTGANVLTF
>TRBJ2-2|-|15|TRBV9|-
TGTGCCAGCAGCTTCCCGGGGGTGAACACCGGGGAGCTGTTTTTT
CASSFPGVNTGELFF
>TRBJ2-5|-|13|TRBV5-5|-
TGTGCCAGCAGCTTGTTATACCAAGAGACCCAGTACTTC
CASSLLYQETQYF
>TRBJ2-2|-|15|TRBV19|-
TGTGCCAGTAGTATTAGCGGTCAGGGAACCGGGGAGCTGTTTTTT
CASSISGQGTGELFF
>TRBJ2-5|-|13|TRBV12-3/TRBV12-4|TRBD1
TGTGCCAGCACCCGTGACAGGGGAGGGACCCAGTACTTC
CASTRDRGGTQYF
>TRBJ1-3|-|15|TRBV29-1|-
TGCAGCGTCCTCCTTCAGGGGAGCTCTGGAAACACCATATATTTT
CSVLLQGSSGNTIYF
>TRBJ1-3|-|15|TRBV2|-
TGTGCCAGCAGTGGAGGGGGGGCGTTTGGAAACACCATATATTTT
CASSGGGAFGNTIYF
>TRBJ2-1|-|12|TRBV30|-
TGTGCCTGGAGTGTATTTGGGGATGAGCAGTTCTTC
CAWSVFGDEQFF
>TRBJ2-3|-|13|TRBV29-1|-
TGCAGCGAGGGGGGGACTAGCACAGATACGCAGTATTTT
CSEGGTSTDTQYF
>TRBJ2-1|-|12|TRBV5-1|-
TGCGCCAGCAGCTTTCAGGGGTACGAGCAGTTCTTC
CASSFQGYEQFF
>TRBJ1-2|-|15|TRBV7-9|TRBD1
TGTGCCAGCAGCTTAGGACCAGGGGGACTAAGGGGCTACACCTTC
CASSLGPGGLRGYTF
>TRBJ2-7|-|15|TRBV27|TRBD1
TGTGCCAGCAGTTTTGCGGCAGGGGGTTACTACGAGCAGTACTTC
CASSFAAGGYYEQYF
>TRBJ2-3|-|15|TRBV5-1|-
TGCGCCAGCAGCTTGGGTGCGCCCGTCATTGATACGCAGTATTTT
CASSLGAPVIDTQYF
>TRBJ2-7|-|14|TRBV19|TRBD1
TGTGCCAGTAGTAGGACAGGGGAACGACACGAGCAGTACTTC
CASSRTGERHEQYF
>TRBJ2-3|once|15|TRBV6-5|-
TGTGCCAGCAGGAAAGGACAGTCCTTCACAGATACGCAGTATTTT
CASRKGQSFTDTQYF
>TRBJ2-7|-|12|TRBV5-5|TRBD2
TGTGCCAGCATGGGGGGGGCCTACGAGCAGTACTTC
CASMGGAYEQYF
>TRBJ1-2|once|12|TRBV12-3/TRBV12-4|-
TGTGCCAGCAGTTCATCAAACAGGGGCTACACCTTC
CASSSSNRGYTF
>TRBJ2-5|-|15|TRBV5-1|-
TGCGCCAGCAGCCTGGGACTGCCCGTCCCAGAGACCCAGTACTTC
CASSLGLPVPETQYF
>TRBJ1-4|few|13|TRBV12-3/TRBV12-4|-
TGTGCCAGCAGTGGGACGGTGGTTGAAAAACTGTTTTTT
CASSGTVVEKLFF
>TRBJ1-2|-|16|TRBV27|-
TGTGCCAGCAGTCCCAGTCGGTCACAAGGAGGCTATGGCTACACCTTC
CASSPSRSQGGYGYTF
>TRBJ2-2|-|16|TRBV19|-
TGTGCCAGTACCGCGGAGGGTTATGTGAACACCGGGGAGCTGTTTTTT
CASTAEGYVNTGELFF
>TRBJ2-7|-|11|TRBV28|-
TGTGCCAGCAGGAAATATTACGAGCAGTACTTC
CASRKYYEQYF
>TRBJ1-2|few|15|TRBV7-3|-
TGTGCCAGCAGCTTAAACGGAGGGACCTTATATGGCTACACCTTC
CASSLNGGTLYGYTF
>TRBJ1-4|-|11|TRBV19|-
TGTGCCAGTAGGGAAAAAGTTAAACTGTTTTTT
CASREKVKLFF
>TRBJ2-2|-|14|TRBV7-2|-
TGTGCCAGCAGCTTGGGACAGAACACCGGGGAGCTGTTTTTT
CASSLGQNTGELFF
>TRBJ2-7|-|13|TRBV10-3|TRBD2
TGTGCCATCAGGAGGGAGGGACCTTACGAGCAGTACTTC
CAIRREGPYEQYF
>TRBJ1-1|-|13|TRBV4-1|-
TGCGCCAGCAGCCGGATGGGGGGCCTTGAAGCTTTCTTT
CASSRMGGLEAFF
>TRBJ2-5|-|15|TRBV5-1|TRBD2
TGCGCCAGCAGCATCCTGGCTAGCGGGGGAGAGACCCAGTACTTC
CASSILASGGETQYF
>TRBJ2-7|few|14|TRBV24-1|TRBD1
TGTGCCACCAGTGACCGGACAGGGACTTACGAGCAGTACTTC
CATSDRTGTYEQYF
>TRBJ1-6|-|12|TRBV3-1/TRBV3-2|-
TGTGCCAGCAGCCAAACTCATTCACCCCTCCACTTT
CASSQTHSPLHF
>TRBJ2-1|-|15|TRBV5-5|-
TGTGCCAGCAGCTTGGAAGGACCCTCCTACAATGAGCAGTTCTTC
CASSLEGPSYNEQFF
>TRBJ1-4|-|12|TRBV12-3/TRBV12-4|-
TGTGCCAGCAGGGTAGAAGGGGGGAAACTGTTTTTT
CASRVEGGKLFF
>TRBJ2-7|-|15|TRBV15|TRBD1
TGTGCCACCAGCAGAGGGCAGGGGGTAGTTTACGAGCAGTACTTC
CATSRGQGVVYEQYF